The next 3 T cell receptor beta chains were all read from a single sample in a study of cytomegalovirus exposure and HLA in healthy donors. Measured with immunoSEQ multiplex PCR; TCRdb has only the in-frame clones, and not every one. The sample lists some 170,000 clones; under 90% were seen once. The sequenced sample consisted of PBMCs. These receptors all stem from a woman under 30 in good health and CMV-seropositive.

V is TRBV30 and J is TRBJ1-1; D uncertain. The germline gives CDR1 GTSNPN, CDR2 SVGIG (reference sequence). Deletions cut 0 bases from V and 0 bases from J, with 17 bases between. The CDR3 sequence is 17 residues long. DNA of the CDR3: TGTGCCTGGAGTGTACTTTGGCTGGAGGCCTTGAACACTGAAGCTTTCTTT. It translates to CAWSVLWLEALNTEAFF.

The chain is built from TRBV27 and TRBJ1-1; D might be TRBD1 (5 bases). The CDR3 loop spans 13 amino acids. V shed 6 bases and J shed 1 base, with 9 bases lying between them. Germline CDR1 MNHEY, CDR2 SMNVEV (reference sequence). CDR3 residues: CASSLQENTEAFF. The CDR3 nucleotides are TGTGCCAGCAGCCTACAGGAGAACACTGAAGCTTTCTTT.

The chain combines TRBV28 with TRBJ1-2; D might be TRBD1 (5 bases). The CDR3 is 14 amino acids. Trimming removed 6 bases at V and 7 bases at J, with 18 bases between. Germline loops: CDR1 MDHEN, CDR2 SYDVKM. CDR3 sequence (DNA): TGTGCCAGCAGACTTAGGGGAGGGGTTGGTGGCTACACCTTC. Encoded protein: CASRLRGGVGGYTF.